The entry that follows covers one T cell receptor (beta chain) sequence. The sample belongs to a study of blood T cell repertoires in COVID-19. Using immunoSEQ multiplex PCR, the repertoire was profiled, and TCRdb retains in-frame clones only, with some absent. This table holds under 250,000 clones, around nine tenths found once. This CDR3 comprises 19 residues. Germline CDR1 reads SGHVS; CDR2 reads FQNEAQ. With 2 bases clipped from V and 2 bases from J, the junction kept 10 bases outside the gene matches. The sample consisted of peripheral blood. The genes are TRBV7-8 and TRBJ2-6; 9 bases agree with TRBD1. The TCR originated in a man aged 45 to 65 with COVID-19, enrolled during active disease. CDR3 DNA sequence: TGTGCCAGCAGCTTACGACAGGGGGGTACCCCGCCTGGGGCCAACGTCCTGACTTTC. It codes for CASSLRQGGTPPGANVLTF.